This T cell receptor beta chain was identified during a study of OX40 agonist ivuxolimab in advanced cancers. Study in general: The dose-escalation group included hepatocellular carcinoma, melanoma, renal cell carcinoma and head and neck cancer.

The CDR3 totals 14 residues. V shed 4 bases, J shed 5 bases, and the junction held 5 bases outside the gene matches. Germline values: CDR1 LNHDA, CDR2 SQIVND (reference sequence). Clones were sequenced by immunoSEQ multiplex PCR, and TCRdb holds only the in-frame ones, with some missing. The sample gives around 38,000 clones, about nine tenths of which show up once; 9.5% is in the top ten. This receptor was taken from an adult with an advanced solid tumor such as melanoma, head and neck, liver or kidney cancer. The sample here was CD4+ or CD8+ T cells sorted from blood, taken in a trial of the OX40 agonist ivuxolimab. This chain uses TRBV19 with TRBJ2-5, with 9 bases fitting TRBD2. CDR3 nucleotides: TGTGCCAGTAGTAGCGGGAGGGCCGTCGAGACCCAGTACTTC. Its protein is CASSSGRAVETQYF.